This TCR beta chain was identified in a study of blood T cell repertoires in COVID-19. Across the study: In each case, the material was cDNA or gDNA derived from T cells, B-cell-depleted T cells, or PBMCs.

The CDR3 loop spans 14 amino acids. Trimming stripped 5 bases from V and 7 bases from J, with 15 bases between. Per the germline V gene, CDR1 is MNHEY and CDR2 is SVGAGI. Per the original data handling: Nucleated cell number was recorded as an estimate derived from reference gene primer amplification. Generated by immunoSEQ multiplex PCR, the TCRdb table keeps only in-frame clones and is missing some. The V and J calls and clone size are taken from that table; D and trimming were inferred from the DNA. The sample has 83,000 or so clones; roughly four fifths are singletons. In its sample, this clone was seen a few times.

This chain joins TRBV6-5 and TRBJ2-1, with D uncertain. The source of this sequence is a human donor in a cohort sampled during active COVID-19. The sample was peripheral blood. The CDR3 protein is CASSTPFLNNEQFF. Here the CDR3 DNA reads TGTGCCAGCAGTACCCCTTTCCTAAATAATGAGCAGTTCTTC.